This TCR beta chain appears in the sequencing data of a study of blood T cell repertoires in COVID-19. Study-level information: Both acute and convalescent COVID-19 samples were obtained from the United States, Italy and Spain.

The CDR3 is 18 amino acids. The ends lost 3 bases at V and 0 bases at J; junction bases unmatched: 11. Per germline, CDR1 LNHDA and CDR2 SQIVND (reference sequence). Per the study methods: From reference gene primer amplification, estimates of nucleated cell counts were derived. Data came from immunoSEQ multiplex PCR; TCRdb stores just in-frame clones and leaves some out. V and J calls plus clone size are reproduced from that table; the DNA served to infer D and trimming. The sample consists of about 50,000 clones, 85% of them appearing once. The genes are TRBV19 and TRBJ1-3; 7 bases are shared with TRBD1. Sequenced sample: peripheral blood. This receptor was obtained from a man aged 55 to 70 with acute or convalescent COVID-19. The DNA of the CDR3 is TGTGCCAGTAGTATGTACGGGGGACAGCTACACTCTGGAAACACCATATATTTT. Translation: CASSMYGGQLHSGNTIYF.